The clone carrying this T cell receptor (beta chain) was recorded a few times. Its cognate antigen is unknown. This sample is drawn from a study of cytomegalovirus exposure and HLA in healthy donors. The study, taken as a whole, reports: One variant, a missense change in DCLRE1C, was linked in a later analysis to TCR beta V- and J-gene trimming.

In the PCR, 60 Vbeta and 13 Jbeta primers were used. Only in-frame clones appear in the TCRdb table, and some are missing; sequencing was by immunoSEQ multiplex PCR. The sample holds 150,000 to 190,000 clones, 80% to 90% seen once. This CDR3 is 11 amino acids long. Germline V lookup: CDR1 DFQATT, CDR2 SNEGSKA (reference sequence). With 5 bases removed from V and 8 bases from J, the gap between germline ends came to 12 bases. The chain employs TRBV20-1 and TRBJ1-2, with D perhaps matching TRBD1 (5 bases). Material for sequencing was PBMCs. The clonotype comes from a woman aged 18-35 years in good health and CMV-seronegative. CDR3 amino acids: CSAGWAGGYTF. The CDR3 nucleotides read TGCAGTGCTGGGTGGGCAGGGGGCTACACCTTC.